This T cell receptor beta chain was profiled in a study of shared T cell receptors in the human thymus. In germline, CDR1 is MNHEY, CDR2 SMNVEV (reference sequence). J was trimmed by 4 bases and V by 8 bases; bases with no gene match: 8. The CDR3 consists of 14 residues. Here immunoSEQ multiplex PCR was the method, and the copy in TCRdb shows in-frame clones only, minus some. Among about 380,000 clones, 95% were seen once, and the ten largest hold around 0.018%. The sequencing sample was made of thymocytes. This chain joins TRBV27 and TRBJ2-7; 10 bases line up with TRBD2. This sequence was found in a human donor. The CDR3 bases are TGTGCCAGCCGTCGGACTAGCGGATTATACGAGCAGTACTTC. Its protein product is CASRRTSGLYEQYF.